This entry features one T cell receptor (beta chain) sequence. Its antigen is not known. These data are taken from a study of vaccination effects on CD4 cells after COVID-19. On the study more broadly: It was two doses of either the BNT162b2 or mRNA-1273 vaccine that participants received. Findings and caveats of the study: For convalescents, most of the spike-reactive clones seen post-vaccine were new vaccine-induced clones. The study got few convalescent patients and did not collect any early post-infection timepoints.

Antigen-specific CD4+ T cells were expanded with viral peptide pools in the ViraFEST assay before sequencing. Subsequent to roughly 9 days of culture, CD4+ T cells were isolated. By PCR, the person was confirmed to have had SARS-CoV-2 infection between March and December 2020. Researchers reported culturing two million PBMC in each well, adding 10 IU/ml IL-2 and approximately 10 ug/ml peptides. The CDR3 extends over 15 amino acids. V was trimmed by 4 bases and J by 3 bases, leaving 16 bases between them. Only in-frame clones appear in the TCRdb table, and some are missing; sequencing was by immunoSEQ multiplex PCR. The sample has some 40,000 clones, 70% to 80% seen once.

The sequence came from a human donor who had a prior SARS-CoV-2 infection. This rearrangement joins TRBV23-1 to TRBJ2-7, with D possibly matching TRBD1 (6 bases). TRBV23-1 is flagged as an ORF with uncertain function. Specimen: CD4+ T cells from PBMCs cultured with HCoV-NL63 spike peptides, collected before COVID-19 vaccination. DNA for the CDR3: TGCGCCAGCAGTCCCCTTTCAGGGGAAGGCTACGAGCAGTACTTC. It translates to CASSPLSGEGYEQYF.